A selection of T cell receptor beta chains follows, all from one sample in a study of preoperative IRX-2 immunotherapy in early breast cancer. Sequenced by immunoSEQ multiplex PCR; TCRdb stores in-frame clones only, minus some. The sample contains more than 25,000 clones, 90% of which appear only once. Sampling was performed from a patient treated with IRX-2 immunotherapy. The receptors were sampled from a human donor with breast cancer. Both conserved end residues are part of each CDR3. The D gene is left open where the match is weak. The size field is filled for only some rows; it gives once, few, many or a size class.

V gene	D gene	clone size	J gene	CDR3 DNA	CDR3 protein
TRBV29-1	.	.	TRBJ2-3	TGCAGCGTTGGTGAAGATACGCAGTATTTT	CSVGEDTQYF
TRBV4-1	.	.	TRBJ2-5	TGCGCCAGCAGCCAGCTAGGGGGACAAGAGACCCAGTACTTC	CASSQLGGQETQYF
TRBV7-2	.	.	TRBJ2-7	TGTGCCAGCAGCTTAACACAGGGAAGGTCCGAGCAGTACTTC	CASSLTQGRSEQYF
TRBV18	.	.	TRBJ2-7	TGTGCCAGCTCACCACCGGGCCAGGACGAGCAGTACTTC	CASSPPGQDEQYF
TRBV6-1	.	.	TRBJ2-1	TGTGCCAGCAGTGATCGGGGGTGGGTAGGGTACAATGAGCAGTTCTTC	CASSDRGWVGYNEQFF
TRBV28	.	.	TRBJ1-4	TGTGCCAGCAGTTCTTTCGGGGCAACTAATGAAAAACTGTTTTTT	CASSSFGATNEKLFF
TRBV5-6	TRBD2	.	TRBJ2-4	TGTGCCAGCAGCTTGGCACTAGCGGGGTTAGCCAAAAACATTCAGTACTTC	CASSLALAGLAKNIQYF
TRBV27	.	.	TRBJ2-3	TGTGCCAGCACCCAGGGGCTCGCGCAGTATTTT	CASTQGLAQYF
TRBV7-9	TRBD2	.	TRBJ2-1	TGTGCCAGCAGCTTAGCTAGCGGGGTGCATGAGCAGTTCTTC	CASSLASGVHEQFF
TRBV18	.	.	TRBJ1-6	TGTGCCAGCTCGCAAGCATTCCTCCAACAGGGATCCTGGTCACCCCTCCACTTT	CASSQAFLQQGSWSPLHF
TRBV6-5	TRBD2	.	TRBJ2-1	TGTGCCAGCAGTTATTCTAGCGGAGTGGGGAATGAGCAGTTCTTC	CASSYSSGVGNEQFF
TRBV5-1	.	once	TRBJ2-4	TGCGCCAGCAGCACCCAACCGGGGGGCTCTGGAAACATTCAGTACTTC	CASSTQPGGSGNIQYF
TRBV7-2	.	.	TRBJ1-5	TGTGCCAGCAGCCCCCCAGGGGTACAGGGAGGTCAGCCCCAGCATTTT	CASSPPGVQGGQPQHF
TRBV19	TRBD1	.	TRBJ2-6	TGTGCCAGTAGTATATATATCGAGGGGGCCCGCTCTGGGGCCAACGTCCTGACTTTC	CASSIYIEGARSGANVLTF
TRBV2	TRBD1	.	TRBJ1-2	TGTGCCAGCAGTTCCAGGGGGACAGGGGACTATGGCTACACCTTC	CASSSRGTGDYGYTF
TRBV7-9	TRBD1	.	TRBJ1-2	TGTGCCAGCAGCTCACATAACGTACCAGGGGGCTACGGCTACACCTTC	CASSSHNVPGGYGYTF
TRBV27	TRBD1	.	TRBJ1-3	TGTGCCAGCAGTCGGGTCCCAGGGGGCGCTGGAAACACCATATATTTT	CASSRVPGGAGNTIYF
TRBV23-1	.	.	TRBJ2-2	TGCGCCAGCAGTTCCTCACTAGCGAACACCGGGGAGCTGTTTTTT	CASSSSLANTGELFF
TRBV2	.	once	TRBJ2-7	TGTGCCAGCCCGCAGCATCGCTTC	CASPQHRF
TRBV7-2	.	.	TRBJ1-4	TGTGCCAGCAGCTTGGACCGGGGGCGGAATGAAAAACTGTTTTTT	CASSLDRGRNEKLFF
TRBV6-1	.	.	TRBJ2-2	TGTGCCAGCAGTGAGTTTAGGCGCGCCGGGGAGCTGTTTTTT	CASSEFRRAGELFF
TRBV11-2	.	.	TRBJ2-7	TGTGCCAGCAGCTTAGTGGCGAGCTCCTACGAGCAGTACTTC	CASSLVASSYEQYF
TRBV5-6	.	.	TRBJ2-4	TGTGCCAGCAGCTTCAAAGGAACCAAAAACATTCAGTACTTC	CASSFKGTKNIQYF
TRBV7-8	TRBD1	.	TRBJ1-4	TGTGCCAGCAGCTTAGCGGGACAGGGGAATGAAAAACTGTTTTTT	CASSLAGQGNEKLFF
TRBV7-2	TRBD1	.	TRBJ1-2	TGTGCCAGCAAGGACAGGGCCATGGGAGGCTACACCTTC	CASKDRAMGGYTF
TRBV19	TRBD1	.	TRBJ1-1	TGTGCCAGTAACAGGGGTCGGACTGAAGCTTTCTTT	CASNRGRTEAFF
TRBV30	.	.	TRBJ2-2	TGTGCCTGGAGTGTACACACCGGGGAGCTGTTTTTT	CAWSVHTGELFF
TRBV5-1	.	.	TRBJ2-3	TGCGCCAGCAGCATCCAGGGACGGTACGGAGATACGCAGTATTTT	CASSIQGRYGDTQYF
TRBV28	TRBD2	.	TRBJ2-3	TGTGCCAGCAGGTCTAGCGGGAGCACAGATACGCAGTATTTT	CASRSSGSTDTQYF
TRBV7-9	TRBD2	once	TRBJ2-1	TGTGCCAGCAGGCCTAGCGGGAGTTACAATGAGCAGTTCTTC	CASRPSGSYNEQFF
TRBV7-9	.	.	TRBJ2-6	TGTGCCAGCAGCTTCACCGGGAGCTCTTCTGGGGCCAACGTCCTGACTTTC	CASSFTGSSSGANVLTF
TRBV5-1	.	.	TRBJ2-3	TGCGCCAGCAGCCTCGACACGATTAGCACAGATACGCAGTATTTT	CASSLDTISTDTQYF